This TCR beta chain was identified during a study of blood T cell repertoires in COVID-19. TCRdb's copy holds only in-frame clones and misses some; the assay was immunoSEQ multiplex PCR. The repertoire includes tens of thousands of clones, around 84% of them detected once, and roughly 6.9% sits in the top ten. The sequencing input was peripheral blood. The receptor comes from a man aged 45-65 years with active COVID-19.

In nucleotides, the CDR3 is TGCGCCAGCAGCTTCGTGGCTAGCGGAACTTACGAGCAGTACTTC. Protein: CASSFVASGTYEQYF. This chain links TRBV5-1 with TRBJ2-7; 7 bases are shared with TRBD2. The germline gives CDR1 SGHRS, CDR2 YFSETQ. This CDR3 region has 15 residues. The ends lost 2 bases at V and 4 bases at J; junction bases unmatched: 9.